This record looks at one T cell receptor beta chain sequence and its context. The entry originates in a study of TIL therapy for anti-PD-1-resistant metastatic lung cancer. In germline, CDR1 is SGHTA, CDR2 FQGTGA. The CDR3 spans 13 residues. Between the trimmed V and J ends, which lost 3 bases and 4 bases, there was a span of 9 bases. Sequencing used immunoSEQ v3. The table came from immunoSEQ multiplex PCR; TCRdb's copy has only in-frame clones and leaves some out. The sample contains about 49,000 clones, less than 80% of which appear only once. Time point noted: pre-treatment sample, taken before nivolumab and TIL therapy.

The specimen comprised blood, sampled at baseline. The sequence was collected from a man between 65 and 85 years old with non-small cell lung cancer. The chain joins TRBV7-3 to TRBJ2-5; no definite D call. As DNA, the CDR3 is TGTGCCAGCAGCTTTTCAGGTCGAGAGACCCAGTACTTC. It encodes CASSFSGRETQYF.